Reported below is one TCR beta chain. Its antigen is still unknown. Germline CDR1 and CDR2: MGHRA and YSYEKL. The CDR3 is made up of 14 amino acids. V lost 0 bases and J 4 bases, leaving 9 bases between the germline ends. Here immunoSEQ multiplex PCR was the method, and the copy in TCRdb shows in-frame clones only, minus some. The sample shows about 15,000 clones, about 74% of them seen only once. The authors processed graft tissue to release intraepithelial and lamina propria lymphocytes. The sample is drawn from a study of graft-versus-host responses after intestinal transplantation. Study information: Recipients had multivisceral, liver-intestinal, or isolated intestinal transplants. Every one of the recipients received anti-thymocyte globulin induction and afterwards took tacrolimus and steroids for around 3 years. General study results and limits: Allografts of one patient group, those with graft-donor T cell macrochimerism, had high graft-versus-host to host-versus-graft clonal ratios. GvH clones surfaced in recipient marrow, some emerging earlier in ileum or blood.

J is TRBJ1-1 and V is TRBV4-1; D is unclear. This clonotype originated in a human patient who received an intestinal transplant, so some T cells may come from the graft donor. This specimen consisted of ileum tissue, obtained 14 days after transplant. CDR3 sequence: CASSQETAVTEAFF. As DNA, the CDR3 is TGCGCCAGCAGCCAAGAGACGGCAGTCACTGAAGCTTTCTTT.